This TCR beta chain emerged from a study of T cell responses to AZD1222 COVID-19 vaccine. In the case of this clone: Its specificity is unknown.

Produced via immunoSEQ multiplex PCR; TCRdb's table is partial and in-frame only. The data contain around 86,000 clones, around 87% of them singletons. This CDR3 contains 16 residues. V lost 5 bases, J lost 2 bases, and 19 bases lay in between. Germline loops: CDR1 MRHNA, CDR2 SNTAGT. Study outcomes and limitations: Rises in breadth and depth of Spike-specific TCRs came after two AZD1222 doses. Only after the peak T cell response were repertoires sampled. Reports indicate that nearly half of spike-specific TCRs are directed at unmutated variant regions.

The specimen was peripheral blood, collected on day 0 of AZD1222 vaccination. The J gene is TRBJ2-7, the V gene TRBV6-4; D possibly matches TRBD1 or TRBD2 (5 bases each). The receptor's source is an adult in good health. CDR3 loop: CASSRHDLWGTYEQYF. The CDR3, as DNA: TGTGCCAGCAGTAGGCATGACCTATGGGGGACCTACGAGCAGTACTTC.